Sequencing of this TCR beta chain was carried out in a study of CD8 T cells in ankylosing spondylitis. Study-level results: Disease-linked clones reportedly concentrated significantly in matched ankylosing spondylitis synovial fluid. Both synovial fluid and blood in reactive arthritis had previously been reported to carry some motif variants. Blood from ankylosing spondylitis patients appeared to carry a characteristic roughly eight-variant TCR beta motif.

Germline trimming cut 3 bases from V and 5 bases from J; bases unmatched to any gene: 15. CDR1 and CDR2 (germline): SGDLS, YYNGEE. CDR3 size: 18 residues. This clonotype was seen a few times. Antigen: not known. Quantitative 5'-RACE with molecular barcodes was used to make the TCR beta libraries. TCRdb fed the 5' RACE reads into MiXCR, producing one record per CDR3 protein. The sample has approximately 210,000 distinct CDR3 sequences, roughly 13% seen once. The chain carries TRBV9 and TRBJ2-2; 8 positions agree with TRBD2. The TCR was taken from a male donor with ankylosing spondylitis or in good health (not recorded which). The sample comprised blood, either unsorted or a sorted T cell fraction (not recorded which). In DNA, the CDR3 is TGTGCCAGCAGCGATTCTCTATCGGGGGGGGCAGGGACCGGGGAGCTGTTTTTT. Residues: CASSDSLSGGAGTGELFF.